This section outlines one TCR beta chain sequence together with its context. The CDR3 consists of 11 residues. Trimming stripped 6 bases from V and 5 bases from J, with 11 bases between. Germline V gene lookup returns CDR1 SQVTM and CDR2 ANQGSEA. This entry comes from a study of CD8 T cells in Susac syndrome. RNA in amounts of about 0.5 to 1 ug was reverse transcribed with random hexamers. The method of amplification for TCR beta CDR3 was immunoSEQ multiplex PCR, covering 54 Vbeta and 13 Jbeta. MiXCR, applied by TCRdb to the immunoSEQ multiplex PCR reads, yields one record per CDR3 protein. The sample consists of 100,000 to 110,000 distinct CDR3 sequences, about 95% of them appearing once. TCR beta sequences were obtained from blood CD8+ and CD4+ T cells. The patients with Susac syndrome were individuals who fulfilled the recently defined diagnostic criteria for disease that was either definite or probable.

This TCR came from a human donor with Susac syndrome. Material for sequencing was CD8+ T cells from PBMCs. V gene TRBV29-1 combines with J gene TRBJ2-7; D not resolved. CDR3 sequence: CSVREWDEQYF. DNA for the CDR3: TGCAGCGTACGAGAGTGGGACGAGCAGTACTTC.